A single T cell receptor (beta chain) is shown here with its context. Original processing notes: Estimation of nucleated cell counts was performed using reference gene primer amplification. Clones were sequenced by immunoSEQ multiplex PCR, and TCRdb holds only the in-frame ones, with some missing. V, J and clone size are taken as reported in that table, and D and trimming were inferred from the DNA itself. The sample holds over 85,000 clones, roughly 84% seen once. The record originates from a study of blood T cell repertoires in COVID-19. In germline, CDR1 is SGHRS, CDR2 YFSETQ. This CDR3 spans 12 amino acids. V lost 5 bases and J lost 7, with 10 bases in between.

The sample was peripheral blood. V and J are TRBV5-1 and TRBJ1-3; the D is unclear. The receptor was derived from a human donor in a cohort sampled during active COVID-19. This CDR3 is CASSSTGNTIYF. CDR3 nucleotide sequence: TGCGCCAGCAGTTCCACGGGGAACACCATATATTTT.